This TCR beta chain was profiled in a study of beta chain features in type 1 diabetes. This clone was found a few times. Germline CDR1 and CDR2: MDHEN and SYDVKM. V lost 5 bases to trimming and J lost 3 bases, with 5 bases between them. CDR3 length: 11 amino acids. As every portion of the isolated RNA was reverse transcribed, the sequencing read expressed TCRB transcripts. The table came from immunoSEQ multiplex PCR; TCRdb's copy has only in-frame clones and leaves some out. Of almost 350,000 clones in the sample, less than 9.5% were seen once. This receptor was obtained from a woman aged 18-29 years in good health. V and J are TRBV28 and TRBJ2-7; no firm D call. The sequenced sample was central memory CD4+ T cells from blood. The DNA of the CDR3 is TGTGCCAGCAGTAAATACTACGAGCAGTACTTC. This translates into CASSKYYEQYF.